What follows are 27 T cell receptor beta chains derived from one specimen sequenced in a study of T cells in Graves' hyperthyroidism and ophthalmopathy. Researchers took RNA transcripts and amplified the TCR beta CDR3 regions from them. The primer set for the first-round RT-PCR of the TCR CDR3 was HTBI. TCRdb reprocessed the multiplex PCR reads with MiXCR, giving one entry per CDR3 protein. The sample consists of a few hundred thousand distinct CDR3 sequences, about 46% of them appearing once. Material for sequencing was peripheral blood or thyroid tissue (not recorded which). The receptors originated from an adult woman with Graves' disease, either hyperthyroidism or ophthalmopathy (not recorded which).

A few counts support this clonotype. One end of the junction does not line up with germline, which may come from a read error. The chain couples TRBV5-6 to TRBJ2-2; the match to TRBD1 covers 7 bases. CDR3 length equals 13 residues. CDR1 is SGHDT, CDR2 YYEEEE, per germline. The CDR3 protein is CASCLGTARELFF. DNA for the CDR3: TGTGCCAGCTGCTTAGGGACAGCGAGGGAGCTGTTTTTT.

This sequence joins TRBV20-1 and TRBJ1-6; 7 positions agree with TRBD1. The trim removed 6 bases at V and 8 bases at J, leaving 7 bases unmatched. This CDR3 region has 13 residues. CDR1 is DFQATT and CDR2 is SNEGSKA in the germline V gene (reference sequence). In DNA form, the CDR3 reads TGCAGTGCACGACAGGGAGAGCATTCACCCCTCCACTTT. This codes for CSARQGEHSPLHF.

This chain uses TRBV10-3 with TRBJ1-1; D ambiguous. Between the trimmed V and J ends, which lost 10 bases and 6 bases, there was a span of 21 bases. Germline V gene sequence: CDR1 ENHRY, CDR2 SYGVKD. The CDR3 is 14 amino acids. CDR3 nucleotide sequence: TGTGCCACCTCGGTGGCTACCCATATGGCTGAAGCTTTCTTT. Encoded protein: CATSVATHMAEAFF.

This chain joins TRBV19 and TRBJ1-1; possible D gene TRBD1, 5 bases. The germline V and J ends were trimmed by 6 bases and 2 bases, with 10 bases remaining between them. This CDR3 is built from 13 residues. Germline CDR1 and CDR2: LNHDA and SQIVND (reference sequence). This CDR3 is CASSLGHNTEAFF. The DNA for the CDR3 is TGTGCCAGTAGCTTGGGGCACAACACTGAAGCTTTCTTT.

This clonotype has a count of ten or more. The V and J genes are TRBV7-3 and TRBJ2-7; weak D call: TRBD2 (6 bases). The CDR3 extends over 15 amino acids. The germline V gene has CDR1 SGHTA and CDR2 FQGTGA. The V gene lost 3 bases and the J gene lost 1 base, with 13 bases spanning the gap. The CDR3 nucleotides read TGTGCCAGCAGCTTGGGGCTAGCGCTTTCCTACGAGCAGTACTTC. The encoded protein is CASSLGLALSYEQYF.

This clonotype was seen once. The chain is built from TRBV7-3 and TRBJ2-5; TRBD2 aligns across 8 bases. V was clipped by 6 bases and J by 5 bases; unmatched bases: 11. The germline V gene has CDR1 SGHTA and CDR2 FQGTGA. CDR3 length: 15 residues. The CDR3 sequence: CASRQSGSTGETQYF. In DNA form, the CDR3 reads TGTGCCAGCAGGCAGAGCGGGAGTACCGGGGAGACCCAGTACTTC.

This clonotype was counted ten times or more. The chain recombines TRBV7-3 with TRBJ2-7; 9 nucleotides line up with TRBD2. The CDR3 is made up of 13 amino acids. V was clipped by 5 bases and J by 4 bases; unmatched bases: 3. Germline lookup yields CDR1 SGHTA and CDR2 FQGTGA. This chain's CDR3 is CASSATSGYEQYF. For the CDR3, the DNA is TGTGCCAGCAGCGCGACTAGCGGATACGAGCAGTACTTC.

The chain is built from TRBV10-1 and TRBJ2-6; D call uncertain. Per germline, CDR1 WNHNN and CDR2 SYGVQD (reference sequence). The CDR3 loop spans 14 amino acids. V lost 9 bases, J lost 0 bases, and 9 bases lay in between. DNA for the CDR3: TGCGCCAGGAGAGAGAGCTCTGGGGCCAACGTCCTGACTTTC. Protein product: CARRESSGANVLTF.

This clonotype was observed a few times. The chain's CDR3 is CASSYGQTGELFF. In nucleotides, the CDR3 is TGTGCCAGCAGTTACGGGCAGACCGGGGAGCTGTTTTTT. The chain uses TRBV28 and TRBJ2-2, with D unresolved. V was clipped by 4 bases and J by 5 bases, with 8 bases between them. Germline V gives CDR1 MDHEN, CDR2 SYDVKM. This CDR3 spans 13 amino acids. Based on the CDR3 plus reference TRBV28 and TRBJ2-2, the full variable domain is DVKVTQSSRYLVKRTGEKVFLECVQDMDHENMFWYRQDPGLGLRLIYFSYDVKMKEKGDIPEGYSVSREKKERFSLILESASTNQTSMYLCASSYGQTGELFFGEGSRLTVL.

This clonotype was recorded at least ten times. The chain joins TRBV25-1 to TRBJ2-5, with TRBD2 as a possible D gene (5 bases). V gave up 1 base and J gave up 5 bases, with 11 bases separating them. Germline-derived CDR1 and CDR2 are MGHDK and SYGVNS. The CDR3 is 14 residues long. The CDR3 here is CASSEWQREETQYF. CDR3 in DNA: TGTGCCAGCAGTGAATGGCAAAGGGAGGAGACCCAGTACTTC.

The chain is built from TRBV10-3 and TRBJ1-5; unclear D gene. The CDR3 covers 15 residues. Between the trimmed V and J ends, which lost 10 bases and 0 bases, there was a span of 16 bases. CDR1 is ENHRY and CDR2 is SYGVKD in the germline V gene. This CDR3 is CATSQTDYSNQPQHF. CDR3 nucleotide sequence: TGTGCCACCAGCCAGACGGATTATAGCAATCAGCCCCAGCATTTT.

CDR3 bases: TGTGCCAGCAGTTCTCTCGGGTTTAGAGGCACTGAAGCTTTCTTT. Translated, it gives CASSSLGFRGTEAFF. The chain combines TRBV12-3 or TRBV12-4 with TRBJ1-1; no clear D gene. This CDR3 is 15 amino acids long. V was clipped by 4 bases and J by 4 bases, with 16 bases between them.

This clonotype has a single count. The rearrangement links TRBV7-9 to TRBJ1-3; D is unresolved. The germline V gene has CDR1 SEHNR and CDR2 FQNEAQ (reference sequence). This CDR3 region has 14 residues. Trimming left V 3 bases short and J 8 bases short, with 14 bases between. The CDR3 protein is CASSLADYGYTIYF. The DNA of the CDR3 is TGTGCCAGCAGCTTGGCAGACTATGGCTACACCATATATTTT.

This chain uses TRBV2 with TRBJ1-4; D not resolved. The CDR3 totals 14 residues. The ends were cut back, 3 bases at V and 0 bases at J, with 5 bases in the middle. Germline CDR1 SNHLY, CDR2 FYNNEI. This CDR3 reads CASSDSATNEKLFF. CDR3 nucleotide sequence: TGTGCCAGCAGTGATAGTGCAACTAATGAAAAACTGTTTTTT.

The table lists this clonotype with a few counts. A read error is possible here, since a much larger clone lies one base away. The chain has TRBV7-2 and TRBJ2-7; possibly TRBD2 for D (7 bases). Looked up from germline, CDR1 is SGHTA and CDR2 is FQGNSA. This CDR3 is built from 14 residues. The CDR3 sequence is CASSLSGWGGEQHF. The CDR3 region has the DNA TGTGCCAGCAGCTTAAGCGGGTGGGGGGGCGAGCAGCACTTC.

V is TRBV6-6 and J is TRBJ1-5; the D is unclear. V was clipped by 8 bases and J by 13 bases, with 12 bases between them. The V gene's germline CDR1 is MNHNY and CDR2 SVGAGI (reference sequence). The CDR3 loop spans 10 amino acids. CDR3 region: CASVTGLQHF. In DNA form, the CDR3 reads TGTGCCAGCGTGACGGGTCTTCAGCATTTT.

The chain has TRBV29-1 and TRBJ2-7, with D possibly TRBD1 on 5 matching bases. The CDR3 loop spans 11 amino acids. Per the germline V gene, CDR1 is SQVTM and CDR2 is ANQGSEA. V was clipped by 4 bases and J by 3 bases, with 7 bases between them. The chain's CDR3 is CSVAGNYEQYF. CDR3 bases: TGCAGCGTTGCAGGGAACTACGAGCAGTACTTC.

Many counts were recorded for this clonotype. The chain recombines TRBV20-1 with TRBJ1-6; the D gene is possibly TRBD1 (5 bases). Trimming stripped 6 bases from V and 5 bases from J, with 11 bases between. The V gene's germline CDR1 is DFQATT and CDR2 SNEGSKA (reference sequence). This CDR3 is built from 13 residues. The CDR3 protein is CSALGRDNSPLHF. DNA of the CDR3: TGCAGTGCGCTGGGACGGGATAATTCACCCCTCCACTTT.

The CDR3: CSVATGTGEGQPQHF. CDR3 bases: TGCAGCGTTGCGACCGGGACAGGGGAGGGACAGCCCCAGCATTTT. The chain carries TRBV29-1 and TRBJ1-5; 10 bases align to TRBD1. This CDR3 has 15 residues. V was pared by 4 bases and J by 7 bases, with 10 bases of the junction left unmatched. Germline values: CDR1 SQVTM, CDR2 ANQGSEA.

V and J are TRBV29-1 and TRBJ1-2; 10 bases line up with TRBD1. V was pared by 5 bases and J by 10 bases, with 7 bases of the junction left unmatched. CDR3 length: 12 residues. CDR1 SQVTM and CDR2 ANQGSEA come from the germline V gene. CDR3 in amino acids: CSVPDRGRVYTF. DNA of the CDR3: TGCAGCGTTCCCGACAGGGGGCGAGTCTACACCTTC.

The chain has TRBV19 and TRBJ2-5, with 7 bases identical to TRBD2. The assigned J gene may be wrong: the sequence end matches TRBJ2-7 better. The CDR3 loop spans 16 amino acids. Germline CDR1 LNHDA, CDR2 SQIVND (reference sequence). The CDR3 sequence: CASSKTTLREGYEQYF. As DNA, the CDR3 is TGTGCCAGTAGTAAGACCACCCTCAGGGAGGGCTACGAGCAGTACTTC.

J is TRBJ1-1 and V is TRBV3-1, with D possibly TRBD1 on 5 matching bases. Trimming pared 3 bases from V and 8 bases from J, leaving 13 bases between. The length of the CDR3 is 13 residues. Looked up from germline, CDR1 is LGHDT and CDR2 is YNNKEL (reference sequence). The CDR3 DNA reads TGTGCCAGCAGCCATTACGGCAGGGACGAAGCTTTCTTT. Residues: CASSHYGRDEAFF.

As to this clonotype: A read error may be the cause here, since a much bigger clone is one base away. The chain is built from TRBV4-1 and TRBJ2-2, with D tentatively TRBD2 (5 bases). From germline, CDR1 is MGHRA and CDR2 YSYEKL. The CDR3 is 14 residues long. The CDR3: CSSSQGTGTGELFF. The CDR3 DNA is TGCTCCAGCAGCCAAGGCACGGGGACCGGGGAGCTGTTTTTT.

This chain connects TRBV24-1 to TRBJ2-7, with TRBD2 matching 11 bases. The CDR3 sequence is 15 residues long. Germline trimming cut 3 bases from V and 6 bases from J; bases unmatched to any gene: 6. CDR1 KGHDR and CDR2 SFDVKD come from the germline V gene. CDR3 region: CATSDGGLAASEQYF. CDR3 nucleotide sequence: TGTGCCACCAGTGATGGGGGACTAGCGGCGTCCGAGCAGTACTTC.

Comment on this clonotype: The junction differs from germline at one of its ends, possibly a read error. The chain employs TRBV7-9 and TRBJ1-4; tentatively, D is TRBD1 (5 bases). Germline V CDR1 and CDR2: SEHNR, FQNEAQ (reference sequence). The CDR3 is 15 amino acids. For the CDR3, the DNA is TGCGCCAGCAGCCTCGGGGGAGCTCATAATGAAAAACTGTTTTTT. This gives the protein CASSLGGAHNEKLFF. Filled out from reference TRBV7-9 and TRBJ1-4, the complete variable domain reads DTGVSQNPRHKITKRGQNVTFRCDPISEHNRLYWYRQTLGQGPEFLTYFQNEAQLEKSRLLSDRFSAERPKGSFSTLEIQRTEQGDSAMYLCASSLGGAHNEKLFFGSGTQLSVL.

To note about this clonotype: This could be a read error, since a much larger clone is one nucleotide away. The chain joins TRBV29-1 to TRBJ2-3; weak D call: TRBD2 (5 bases). V dropped 4 bases and J dropped 2 bases, with 13 bases sitting between them. CDR3 length: 14 amino acids. Germline lookup yields CDR1 SQVTM and CDR2 ANQGSEA. The CDR3 region has the DNA TGCAGCGTTGCGGGGATAGGGTTCACAGATACGCAGTATTTT. As protein: CSVAGIGFTDTQYF.

The chain links TRBV19 to TRBJ2-7; D is perhaps TRBD2 (5 bases). The CDR3 has 15 amino acids. Deletions cut 3 bases from V and 3 bases from J, with 15 bases between. Germline lookup yields CDR1 LNHDA and CDR2 SQIVND (reference sequence). Written as DNA, the CDR3 is TGTGCCAGTAGTATCCGAGGACCCGGAGGCTACGAGCAGTACTTC. Its protein is CASSIRGPGGYEQYF.